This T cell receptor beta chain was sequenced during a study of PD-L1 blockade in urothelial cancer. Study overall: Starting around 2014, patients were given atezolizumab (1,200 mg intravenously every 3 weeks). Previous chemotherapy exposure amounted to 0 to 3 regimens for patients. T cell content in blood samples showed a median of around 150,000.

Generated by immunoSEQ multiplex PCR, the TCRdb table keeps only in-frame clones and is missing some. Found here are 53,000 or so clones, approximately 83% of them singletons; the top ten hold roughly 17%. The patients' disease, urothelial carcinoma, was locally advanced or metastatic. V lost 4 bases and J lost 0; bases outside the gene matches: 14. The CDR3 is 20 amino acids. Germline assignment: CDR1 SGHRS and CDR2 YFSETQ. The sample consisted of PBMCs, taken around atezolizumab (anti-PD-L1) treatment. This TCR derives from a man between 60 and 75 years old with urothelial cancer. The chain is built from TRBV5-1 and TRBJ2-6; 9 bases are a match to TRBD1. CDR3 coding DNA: TGCGCCAGCAGCATAGACCGGGACAGGGTATTTAACTCTGGGGCCAACGTCCTGACTTTC. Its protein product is CASSIDRDRVFNSGANVLTF.